These T cell receptor beta chains were read from a single sample in a study of shared T cell receptors in the human thymus. Some clones are missing from TCRdb's copy, which holds only in-frame ones; the method was immunoSEQ multiplex PCR. The repertoire holds roughly 68,000 clones, with about 95% as singletons. Sequencing was done on a sample of thymocytes. The source is a human donor. CDR3s include the opening cysteine and the closing phenylalanine or tryptophan. Each record gives: D gene, clone size, J gene, V gene, CDR3 protein, CDR3 DNA. D genes are given only for firm matches. Some rows have no size entry. The others give once, few or many, or a class for an expanded clone.

- | - | TRBJ2-1 | TRBV15 | CATSSDIRVVEQFF | TGTGCCACCAGCAGCGATATTAGGGTTGTTGAGCAGTTCTTC
- | - | TRBJ1-1 | TRBV19 | CASSIVAGPNTEAFF | TGTGCCAGTAGTATAGTCGCGGGACCGAACACTGAAGCTTTCTTT
- | - | TRBJ2-2 | TRBV28 | CASSRSQDEGSSYGRGILAGELFF | TGTGCCAGCAGTCGTTCCCAGGACGAGGGTTCAAGTTATGGCAGGGGAATTCTCGCCGGGGAGCTGTTTTTT
- | once | TRBJ1-6 | TRBV25-1 | CASSALGQGLSPLHF | TGTGCCAGCAGTGCCCTGGGGCAGGGCTTATCACCCCTCCACTTT
- | - | TRBJ1-4 | TRBV6-5 | CASSPLSSRDEKLFF | TGTGCCAGCAGTCCGCTATCAAGCAGGGATGAAAAACTGTTTTTT
- | - | TRBJ1-1 | TRBV7-9 | CASSFSYRVGSCTEAFF | TGTGCCAGCAGCTTCTCCTACAGGGTGGGGTCATGCACTGAAGCTTTCTTT
TRBD1 | - | TRBJ2-1 | TRBV5-4 | CASSRQGLSPNEQFF | TGTGCCAGCAGCAGACAGGGGTTAAGTCCCAATGAGCAGTTCTTC
- | - | TRBJ2-6 | TRBV28 | CASIEKLGGRGSNVLTF | TGTGCCAGCATCGAAAAACTCGGGGGGCGAGGGTCCAACGTCCTGACTTTC
- | - | TRBJ1-1 | TRBV7-9 | CASSQRTGTEAFF | TGTGCCAGCAGCCAGAGGACTGGCACTGAAGCTTTCTTT
- | - | TRBJ1-2 | TRBV19 | CASRDTKGNYGYTF | TGTGCCAGTAGGGACACCAAAGGCAACTATGGCTACACCTTC
TRBD1 | once | TRBJ1-5 | TRBV6-4 | CASSDPKVVGQGIPQYSNQPQHF | TGTGCCAGCAGTGACCCCAAGGTGGTAGGACAGGGTATCCCACAATATAGCAATCAGCCCCAGCATTTT
- | - | TRBJ2-7 | TRBV10-3 | CAIRGGQPPFYEQYF | TGTGCCATCAGGGGGGGACAGCCGCCGTTCTACGAGCAGTACTTC
TRBD1 | - | TRBJ1-1 | TRBV11-2 | CASSFLYPGGWTEAFF | TGTGCCAGCAGCTTCCTATACCCAGGGGGGTGGACTGAAGCTTTCTTT
- | - | TRBJ1-2 | TRBV11-2 | CASSLGRVGYTF | TGTGCCAGCAGCTTGGGTCGGGTAGGCTACACCTTC
- | once | TRBJ2-5 | TRBV7-2 | CASSRSGDQYF | TGTGCCAGCAGCCGGTCGGGGGACCAGTACTTC
- | - | TRBJ2-2 | TRBV7-8 | CAGRAGNTGELFF | TGTGCCGGACGGGCAGGCAACACCGGGGAGCTGTTTTTT
- | - | TRBJ1-2 | TRBV6-4 | CASRGPPNYGYTF | TGTGCCAGCAGGGGCCCCCCTAACTATGGCTACACCTTC
- | - | TRBJ2-7 | TRBV6-1 | CATVLLSYEQYF | TGTGCCACCGTCCTTCTGAGCTACGAGCAGTACTTC
TRBD1 | - | TRBJ2-1 | TRBV10-2 | CASSLRRRTGRYEYNEQFF | TGCGCCAGCTCCCTGAGAAGACGGACAGGGCGGTATGAATACAATGAGCAGTTCTTC
- | - | TRBJ1-2 | TRBV7-2 | CASSLGATSPQFGGYTF | TGTGCCAGCAGCTTAGGGGCGACCTCACCCCAATTCGGTGGCTACACCTTC
TRBD2 | - | TRBJ2-7 | TRBV4-3 | CASSQGLGLGGFYEQYF | TGCGCCAGCAGCCAAGGCCTTGGACTAGGAGGGTTTTACGAGCAGTACTTC
- | - | TRBJ1-5 | TRBV27 | CASSSHLEGKSNQPQHF | TGTGCCAGCAGTTCTCACCTCGAGGGGAAGAGCAATCAGCCCCAGCATTTT
TRBD1 | - | TRBJ1-2 | TRBV5-5 | CATRDRGWALVNYGYTF | TGTGCCACCCGGGACAGGGGGTGGGCTTTGGTGAACTATGGCTACACCTTC
- | few | TRBJ1-3 | TRBV30 | CAWSVEPEGNLYSGNTIYF | TGTGCCTGGAGTGTAGAACCCGAAGGGAACCTGTACTCTGGAAACACCATATATTTT
- | - | TRBJ1-6 | TRBV7-6 | CASSLGGVLGSPLHF | TGTGCCAGCAGCTTAGGTGGGGTCTTAGGATCACCCCTCCACTTT
- | - | TRBJ1-4 | TRBV15 | CATSRDSLIGIGINEKLFF | TGTGCCACCAGCAGAGATTCCCTTATCGGTATAGGGATAAATGAAAAACTGTTTTTT
TRBD1 | - | TRBJ2-7 | TRBV7-6 | CASSSLTGNSEQYF | TGTGCCAGCAGCTCCTTGACAGGGAATAGCGAGCAGTACTTC
TRBD2 | - | TRBJ2-3 | TRBV9 | CASSVDRLAGGPMGGHRRDTQYF | TGTGCCAGCAGCGTAGACCGACTAGCGGGGGGCCCCATGGGGGGGCATAGAAGAGATACGCAGTATTTT
- | - | TRBJ1-3 | TRBV6-5 | CASSYSDTSSGNTIYF | TGTGCCAGCAGTTACTCCGACACGAGCTCTGGAAACACCATATATTTT
TRBD1 | once | TRBJ1-6 | TRBV5-4 | CASSLAVDRVNSPLHF | TGTGCCAGCAGCTTGGCTGTGGACAGGGTAAATTCACCCCTCCACTTT
TRBD1 | - | TRBJ1-2 | TRBV28 | CASSPKWETGSFGYTF | TGTGCCAGCAGCCCAAAGTGGGAGACAGGGTCTTTCGGCTACACCTTC
TRBD1 | - | TRBJ1-2 | TRBV6-5 | CASSSLDRGWGYGYTF | TGTGCCAGCAGTTCCCTTGACAGGGGCTGGGGCTATGGCTACACCTTC
TRBD2 | - | TRBJ2-3 | TRBV9 | CASSVGLAGERTDTQYF | TGTGCCAGCAGCGTCGGACTAGCGGGGGAAAGGACAGATACGCAGTATTTT
TRBD1 | - | TRBJ1-2 | TRBV4-3 | CASSPLLTGAEDYTF | TGCGCCAGCAGCCCTCTACTTACAGGGGCGGAGGATTACACCTTC
- | - | TRBJ2-3 | TRBV7-2 | CASSLNSVGKVIGDTQYF | TGTGCCAGCAGCTTAAATAGTGTGGGGAAGGTCATAGGAGATACGCAGTATTTT
- | - | TRBJ2-7 | TRBV19 | CASGPGVSYEQYF | TGTGCCAGTGGTCCAGGGGTATCGTACGAGCAGTACTTC
- | - | TRBJ1-5 | TRBV19 | CASSIESVGNQPQHF | TGTGCCAGTAGTATTGAGTCGGTCGGCAATCAGCCCCAGCATTTT
- | - | TRBJ1-1 | TRBV30 | CAWRNGKQAEIEAFF | TGTGCCTGGAGGAATGGGAAACAGGCGGAGATTGAAGCTTTCTTT
TRBD1 | - | TRBJ2-1 | TRBV19 | CASRKQGPDEQFF | TGTGCCAGTAGGAAACAGGGGCCCGATGAGCAGTTCTTC
TRBD2 | - | TRBJ2-1 | TRBV11-2 | CASSFRLAGYSYNEQFF | TGTGCCAGCAGCTTCCGACTAGCGGGGTATTCTTACAATGAGCAGTTCTTC
- | - | TRBJ1-3 | TRBV4-1 | CASSQEDGAGNTIYF | TGCGCCAGCAGCCAAGAGGACGGGGCTGGAAACACCATATATTTT
- | few | TRBJ1-1 | TRBV2 | CAIRGARNTEAFF | TGTGCCATTAGGGGAGCCCGTAACACTGAAGCTTTCTTT
TRBD1 | - | TRBJ1-4 | TRBV23-1 | CASSQSNYSSQGARTNEKLFF | TGCGCCAGCAGTCAATCGAACTACTCCTCACAGGGGGCGAGAACTAATGAAAAACTGTTTTTT
- | - | TRBJ2-2 | TRBV30 | CAWSEGGAGTGELFF | TGTGCCTGGAGTGAGGGGGGCGCGGGCACCGGGGAGCTGTTTTTT
TRBD1 | once | TRBJ1-2 | TRBV6-1 | CASINRQGDDYGYTF | TGTGCCAGCATCAACCGGCAGGGGGACGACTATGGCTACACCTTC
TRBD1 | - | TRBJ2-7 | TRBV7-2 | CASSLDRENEFSIYEQYF | TGTGCCAGCAGCCTGGACAGGGAAAACGAGTTCTCCATCTACGAGCAGTACTTC
- | - | TRBJ1-2 | TRBV27 | CASSLAGPNYGYTF | TGTGCCAGCAGTTTGGCAGGGCCTAACTATGGCTACACCTTC
TRBD1 | - | TRBJ2-7 | TRBV11-1 | CASSLQSGTGSNEQYF | TGTGCCAGCAGCCTACAGTCCGGGACAGGGTCCAACGAGCAGTACTTC